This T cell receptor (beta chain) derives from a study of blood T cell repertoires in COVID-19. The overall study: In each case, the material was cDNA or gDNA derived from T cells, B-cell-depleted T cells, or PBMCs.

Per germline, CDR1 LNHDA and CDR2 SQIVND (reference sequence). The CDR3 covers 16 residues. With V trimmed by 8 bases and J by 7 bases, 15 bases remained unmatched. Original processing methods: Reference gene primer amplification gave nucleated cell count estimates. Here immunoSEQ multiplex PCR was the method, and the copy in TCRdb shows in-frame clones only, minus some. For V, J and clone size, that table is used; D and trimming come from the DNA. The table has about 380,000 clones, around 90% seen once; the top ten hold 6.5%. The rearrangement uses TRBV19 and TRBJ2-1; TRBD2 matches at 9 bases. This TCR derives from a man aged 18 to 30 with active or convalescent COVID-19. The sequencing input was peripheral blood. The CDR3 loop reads CASQSGGSGSQNEQFF. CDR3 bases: TGTGCCAGTCAGAGTGGGGGTAGCGGGAGTCAAAATGAGCAGTTCTTC.